These 4 T cell receptor beta chains came from one sample sequenced in a study of shared clonotypes between healthy human individuals (dated by TCRdb to the early 2020s). The method was the immunoSEQ multiplex PCR assay. Here the immuneACCESS table is served through TCRdb, limited to in-frame sequences with V and J called. Missing clones are a known gap in these copies; in checked studies unresolved V genes cover under half, and the rest lacks a known reason. The sample data list 2,100,000 or so clones, and 90% to 96% of these were observed just once. Together, the top ten hold around 0.13% of the sample. Input material: naive CD4+ T cells sorted from blood. Taken with the paper, the label for cell subset or site translates to: CD45RA+ positively selected. Receptor source: a man younger than 35 in good health.

The chain joins TRBV19 to TRBJ1-6, with D unclear. The CDR3 loop spans 14 amino acids. V gave up 0 bases and J gave up 8 bases, with 8 bases separating them. The germline V gene has CDR1 LNHDA and CDR2 SQIVND (reference sequence). CDR3 amino acids: CASSIEHNDSPLHF. CDR3 coding DNA: TGTGCCAGTAGTATAGAACACAACGATTCACCCCTCCACTTT.

The chain carries TRBV7-2 and TRBJ1-1; D not certain. Trimming cost V 1 base and J 3 bases, with 9 bases left between them. This CDR3 region has 14 residues. Germline V gene lookup returns CDR1 SGHTA and CDR2 FQGNSA. The CDR3 bases are TGTGCCAGCAGCTTAGGACCCGCGGACACTGAAGCTTTCTTT. Its translation is CASSLGPADTEAFF.

The rearrangement joins TRBV10-3 to TRBJ1-6; TRBD1 is a possible D gene (6 bases). CDR1 is ENHRY, CDR2 SYGVKD, per germline. The CDR3 consists of 15 residues. The V end lost 10 bases, the J end lost 10 bases, and 23 bases lay between the germline ends. The CDR3 DNA reads as TGTGCCACCGACCCGGCAGGGGAGGCTGGGTCACCCCTCCACTTT. Its translation: CATDPAGEAGSPLHF.

The chain has TRBV5-1 and TRBJ2-5; 7 bases map to TRBD2. The V and J ends lost 5 bases and 1 base, in that order; junction bases with no gene match: 8. This CDR3 has 15 amino acids. Germline V gene data show CDR1 as SGHRS and CDR2 as YFSETQ. The CDR3 region is CASREAGFSQETQYF. Here the CDR3 DNA reads TGCGCCAGCAGGGAAGCGGGATTCAGCCAAGAGACCCAGTACTTC.